In this sample, the clone carrying this T cell receptor beta chain turned up once. The data derive from a study of blood T cell repertoires in COVID-19. Study as a whole: The United States, Italy and Spain supplied acute and convalescent COVID-19 samples. Nucleic acid was either cDNA or gDNA, and it came from T cells, B-cell-depleted T cells, or PBMCs.

Germline V lookup: CDR1 SGHVS, CDR2 FQNEAQ. With 1 base removed from V and 1 base from J, the gap between germline ends came to 4 bases. The CDR3 loop spans 13 amino acids. Under the authors' procedure: Reference gene primer amplification gave nucleated cell count estimates. Here immunoSEQ multiplex PCR was the method, and the copy in TCRdb shows in-frame clones only, minus some. V, J and clone size derive from that table, while D and trimming were established from the DNA sequence. The table lists around 170,000 clones, nearly 90% of them singletons, with approximately 2% in the top ten. Sequenced material: peripheral blood. The V and J genes are TRBV7-8 and TRBJ1-1; D remains unclear. The receptor was isolated from a man aged 18-30 years who had recovered from COVID-19. The CDR3 here is CASSLDRNTEAFF. CDR3 sequence (DNA): TGTGCCAGCAGCTTAGACAGGAACACTGAAGCTTTCTTT.